A single sample is the source of the 7 T cell receptor beta chains below, sequenced in a study of Ad26.COV2.S vaccination and SARS-CoV-2 variants. Indicated treatment: around 19 received Ad26.COV2.S at low or high dose, single or two shots; several received placebo; per-sample allocation not given. Samples analyzed were those drawn on day 63 after the first vaccine or placebo injection. Some clones are missing from TCRdb's copy, which holds only in-frame ones; the method was immunoSEQ multiplex PCR. The data contain around 250,000 clones, roughly 89% of them singletons. The input for sequencing was peripheral blood, taken in a trial of Ad26.COV2.S vaccine versus placebo. These receptors came from a person aged 18-60 years who received the Ad26.COV2.S COVID-19 vaccine or a placebo.

This chain connects TRBV12-2 to TRBJ2-1; TRBD2, the D gene given by the table, was not confirmed from the DNA. TRBV12-2 is deemed a pseudogene. The CDR3 length is 17 residues. CDR3 residues: CASRLSFIGGRLNEQFF. The CDR3, as DNA: TGTGCAAGTCGCTTAAGTTTTATCGGGGGGCGGCTCAATGAGCAGTTCTTC.

The chain joins TRBV3-1 (or the pseudogene TRBV3-2) to TRBJ2-7; D not resolved. The germline gives CDR1 LGHDT, CDR2 YNNKEL (reference sequence). V was cut by 6 bases and J by 2 bases, with 14 bases left in between. CDR3 size: 14 residues. The CDR3 region is CASSALTATYEQYF. As DNA, the CDR3 is TGTGCCAGCAGTGCCTTGACTGCTACCTACGAGCAGTACTTC.

V is TRBV6-4 and J is TRBJ1-6; D unresolved. The CDR3 contains 13 residues. Per germline, CDR1 MRHNA and CDR2 SNTAGT. The ends were cut back, 3 bases at V and 7 bases at J, with 7 bases in the middle. In DNA, the CDR3 is TGTGCCAGCAGTGAGGCAGGAAATTCACCCCTCCACTTT. Amino acid sequence: CASSEAGNSPLHF.

The V call is TRBV5-1, the J call TRBJ2-1; 12 bases match TRBD2. Trimming at V came to 4 bases and at J to 7 bases, leaving 6 bases not matched to a gene. The CDR3 spans 15 residues. Germline V CDR1 and CDR2: SGHRS, YFSETQ. DNA for the CDR3: TGCGCCAGCAGCCAAGGACTAGCGGGAAGGAATGAGCAGTTCTTC. This gives the protein CASSQGLAGRNEQFF.

CDR3 nucleotide sequence: TGTGCCAGCTCACCAAGACGGAGCCAGTATGAAGCTTTCTTT. The encoded protein is CASSPRRSQYEAFF. This chain uses TRBV18 with TRBJ1-1; D gene unclear. Germline CDR1 and CDR2: KGHSH and LQKENI. The V and J ends lost 2 bases and 7 bases respectively, with 14 bases between them. The CDR3 runs to 14 residues.

The V call is TRBV27, the J call TRBJ2-1; D is unclear. The CDR3 covers 14 residues. V lost 3 bases, J lost 6 bases, and 12 bases lay in between. CDR1 and CDR2 from the germline V gene are MNHEY and SMNVEV (reference sequence). CDR3 sequence reads: CASSFALSTNEQFF. In DNA, the CDR3 is TGTGCCAGCAGTTTCGCTTTGAGTACCAATGAGCAGTTCTTC.

The CDR3 reads CASSLNRAQQETQYF. As DNA, the CDR3 is TGTGCCAGCAGCTTAAACAGGGCCCAACAAGAGACCCAGTACTTC. The chain combines TRBV7-2 with TRBJ2-5, with TRBD1 as a possible D gene (6 bases). Germline V gene sequence: CDR1 SGHTA, CDR2 FQGNSA. CDR3 length: 15 amino acids. The ends were cut back, 2 bases at V and 2 bases at J, with 12 bases in the middle. The whole variable domain, remainder taken from reference TRBV7-2 and TRBJ2-5, is GAGVSQSPSNKVTEKGKDVELRCDPISGHTALYWYRQSLGQGLEFLIYFQGNSAPDKSGLPSDRFSAERTGGSVSTLTIQRTQQEDSAVYLCASSLNRAQQETQYFGPGTRLLVL.